This T cell receptor (beta chain) was captured in a study of T-cell reconstitution after alpha-beta-depleted transplantation in children. General study points: A year had passed since transplant, and T-cell counts and diversity by then came mostly from newly produced T cells. Recipient T cells and thymic progenitors that survived gave rise to the high TCRbeta diversity observed at day 60 in some patients. In patients about two months after transplant, alpha-beta T cells reportedly arose from several hundred expanded graft clones.

A TCRbeta library incorporating unique molecular identifiers was prepared. TCRdb re-called the PCR reads through MiXCR, storing one row per CDR3 protein. The data hold roughly 420,000 distinct CDR3 sequences, with 15% to 20% observed a single time. On this clonotype: Its antigen is still unknown.

Germline lookup yields CDR1 MDHEN and CDR2 SYDVKM. V was trimmed by 2 bases and J by 9 bases, leaving 17 bases between them. The CDR3 consists of 15 residues. The sequencing used PBMCs, mostly from graft donor cells, collected 360 days after TCRalphabeta/CD19-depleted stem cell transplant. The chain joins TRBV28 to TRBJ2-1; possibly TRBD1 or TRBD2 for D (6 bases each). The source is a boy under two years old who had a stem cell transplant for Wiskott-Aldrich syndrome, so the T cells may come from the graft donor. CDR3 loop: CASSLVGGRRREQFF. For the CDR3, the DNA is TGTGCCAGCAGTTTAGTGGGGGGCCGTCGTCGTGAGCAGTTCTTC.